A single sample is the source of the 9 T cell receptor beta chains below, sequenced in a study of blood T cell repertoires in COVID-19 (dated by TCRdb to about 2020). Library generation was performed with the immunoSEQ multiplex PCR assay. This immuneACCESS table, as held by TCRdb, lists in-frame sequences with V and J called but not all clones. Of the missing ones, under half trace to an unresolved V gene in checked studies; the others have no known cause. Counted in this sample were about 65,000 clones; about 82% of them appeared once. The ten largest clones add up to roughly 41% of the sample. Sequenced: peripheral blood. The origin of the receptors is a human donor in a cohort sampled during active COVID-19.

The chain recombines TRBV5-4 with TRBJ1-2; D is perhaps TRBD1 (5 bases). The CDR3 sequence is 14 residues long. Trimming removed 0 bases at V and 6 bases at J, with 12 bases between. Germline loops: CDR1 SGHNT, CDR2 YYREEE (reference sequence). The CDR3 sequence: CASSLGARADGYTF. For the CDR3, the DNA is TGTGCCAGCAGCTTGGGGGCCAGGGCGGATGGCTACACCTTC. Filled out from reference TRBV5-4 and TRBJ1-2, the complete variable domain reads ETGVTQSPTHLIKTRGQQVTLRCSSQSGHNTVSWYQQALGQGPQFIFQYYREEENGRGNFPPRFSGLQFPNYSSELNVNALELDDSALYLCASSLGARADGYTFGSGTRLTVV.

CDR3 sequence: CASSSGLTTYEQYF. CDR3 nucleotides: TGTGCCAGCAGCTCCGGACTTACGACCTACGAGCAGTACTTC. This chain links TRBV5-4 with TRBJ2-7, with D perhaps matching TRBD2 (5 bases). The CDR3 extends over 14 amino acids. Trimming pared 3 bases from V and 2 bases from J, leaving 12 bases between. Germline V gene sequence: CDR1 SGHNT, CDR2 YYREEE (reference sequence).

This sequence joins TRBV18 and TRBJ1-5; TRBD1 agrees at 7 bases. The CDR3 covers 16 residues. With V trimmed by 3 bases and J by 5 bases, 10 bases remained unmatched. The germline V gene has CDR1 KGHSH and CDR2 LQKENI. The CDR3 is CASSPRDSIIHQPQHF. The CDR3, as DNA: TGTGCCAGCTCACCTAGGGACAGTATAATTCATCAGCCCCAGCATTTT.

V and J are TRBV18 and TRBJ1-1; 8 bases align to TRBD1. The V gene's germline CDR1 is KGHSH and CDR2 LQKENI. The V gene end was trimmed by 8 bases and the J gene end by 1 base; junction bases not matched to a gene: 6. The CDR3 loop spans 14 amino acids. DNA for the CDR3: TGTGCCAGCCGCAGGGGGCAAGGGAACACTGAAGCTTTCTTT. Residues: CASRRGQGNTEAFF.

The chain is built from TRBV6-5 and TRBJ2-2, with TRBD1 matching 7 bases. From germline, CDR1 is MNHEY and CDR2 SVGAGI. Losses at the gene ends were 5 bases for V and 1 base for J; bases not matched to a gene: 4. The length of the CDR3 is 15 residues. CDR3 DNA: TGTGCCAGCAGTCGACAGGGAATGAACACCGGGGAGCTGTTTTTT. It translates to CASSRQGMNTGELFF.

This chain uses TRBV19 with TRBJ1-1; no reliable D call. Germline lookup yields CDR1 LNHDA and CDR2 SQIVND (reference sequence). This CDR3 has 13 amino acids. V was cut by 7 bases and J by 1 base, with 10 bases left in between. As DNA, the CDR3 is TGTGCCAGTAAGCAACAGCCGAACACTGAAGCTTTCTTT. Protein: CASKQQPNTEAFF. Full variable domain (outside the CDR3, taken from reference TRBV19 and TRBJ1-1): DGGITQSPKYLFRKEGQNVTLSCEQNLNHDAMYWYRQDPGQGLRLIYYSQIVNDFQKGDIAEGYSVSREKKESFPLTVTSAQKNPTAFYLCASKQQPNTEAFFGQGTRLTVV.

This sequence joins TRBV28 and TRBJ1-4, with D unresolved. V was cut by 7 bases and J by 10 bases, with 16 bases left in between. Germline CDR1 and CDR2: MDHEN and SYDVKM. The CDR3 loop spans 13 amino acids. CDR3 DNA sequence: TGTGCCAGCAATACGGAGGGCCACGGAAAACTGTTTTTT. Encoded protein: CASNTEGHGKLFF.

The V call is TRBV30, the J call TRBJ2-7, with D uncertain. Germline V lookup: CDR1 GTSNPN, CDR2 SVGIG (reference sequence). V was clipped by 0 bases and J by 3 bases, with 15 bases between them. The CDR3 has 15 residues. The DNA for the CDR3 is TGTGCCTGGAGTGTACCCCCCTCTAATGACTACGAGCAGTACTTC. It yields the protein CAWSVPPSNDYEQYF. The full variable domain, with the rest looked up from reference TRBV30 and TRBJ2-7, is SQTIHQWPATLVQPVGSPLSLECTVEGTSNPNLYWYRQAAGRGLQLLFYSVGIGQISSEVPQNLSASRPQDRQFILSSKKLLLSDSGFYLCAWSVPPSNDYEQYFGPGTRLTVT.

A few counts support this clone. The chain links TRBV19 to TRBJ1-4; the match to TRBD1 covers 10 bases. The J segment lost 6 bases and the V segment lost 6 bases, leaving 4 bases of the junction unmatched. Germline lookup yields CDR1 LNHDA and CDR2 SQIVND (reference sequence). The CDR3 totals 14 residues. CDR3 in amino acids: CASRLGQGDEKLFF. Written as DNA, the CDR3 is TGTGCCAGTAGATTAGGACAGGGGGATGAAAAACTGTTTTTT.